The following is a T cell receptor (beta chain) sequence with its context. Its antigen is unidentified. TCRdb's copy holds only in-frame clones and misses some; the assay was immunoSEQ multiplex PCR. The repertoire holds roughly 83,000 clones, with roughly nine tenths as singletons. The data derive from a study of OX40 agonist ivuxolimab in advanced cancers. Study-level results: Low normalized clonal expansion also occurred in some nonresponding patients. At 0.1 to 3.0 mg/kg, CD4+ and CD8+ blood T cells expanded clonally by week 6.

With 3 bases removed from V and 6 bases from J, the gap between germline ends came to 5 bases. Per the germline V gene, CDR1 is SEHNR and CDR2 is FQNEAQ (reference sequence). The CDR3 extends over 11 amino acids. The sequencing used CD4+ or CD8+ T cells sorted from blood, collected in a trial of the OX40 agonist ivuxolimab. The sequence came from an adult with an advanced solid tumor such as melanoma, head and neck, liver or kidney cancer. V is TRBV7-9 and J is TRBJ1-1; D ambiguous. The CDR3 region has the DNA TGTGCCAGCAGCTTTTCCGCTGAAGCTTTCTTT. It is translated as CASSFSAEAFF.